This T cell receptor (beta chain) emerged from a study of shared clonotypes between healthy human individuals. Assay used: immunoSEQ multiplex PCR; TCRdb lists only in-frame clones, some missing. The sample holds around 2.5 million clones, 93% seen once. The CDR3 has 14 residues. V was pared by 2 bases and J by 5 bases, with 11 bases between. Germline V gene lookup returns CDR1 SGHRS and CDR2 YFSETQ. The specimen sequenced was naive CD4+ T cells from PBMCs. Subset denoted: CD45RA+ positively selected. This chain connects TRBV5-1 to TRBJ2-1; a weak D match, TRBD2 (6 bases). This TCR derives from a young man in good health. Some clones in this sample may be carry-over from other donors' samples. In DNA form, the CDR3 reads TGCGCCAGCAGCTTACTAGCTATCGACAATGAGCAGTTCTTC. It is translated as CASSLLAIDNEQFF.